The clone carrying this TCR beta chain came up a few times. As yet, its antigen is unknown. CDR1 and CDR2 from the germline V gene are LNHNV and YYDKDF (reference sequence). Losses at the gene ends were 0 bases for V and 0 bases for J; bases not matched to a gene: 7. The CDR3 length is 19 residues. This entry belongs to a study of regulatory T cells in long-lasting Graves disease. On the study more broadly: Over-5-year antithyroid drug use with positive TSH receptor antibodies defined persistent Graves' disease in the study. Study results and caveats: Persistent patients had more shared public clonotypes (around 2,500) than new patients (approximately 920). TRBV28, TRBJ1-2 and TRBJ2-5 emerged as the favored segments in persistent disease.

The authors built TCR beta libraries using iRepertoire HTBI primers and Arm-PCR of CDR3 regions. In TCRdb, the multiplex PCR reads were re-called with MiXCR into one record per CDR3 protein. The sample holds about 660,000 distinct CDR3 sequences; 25% to 35% are singletons and the top ten take around 40%. Time point of the sample: persistent/refractory GD, antithyroid drugs over 5 years with positive TRAb. The TCR library was made from RNA extracted from PBMCs. Peripheral blood, at roughly 8.4 milliliters, went into EDTA tubes. This clonotype was obtained from a female donor with Graves disease. The specimen comprised peripheral blood mononuclear cells (PBMCs), sampled when the disease was refractory, from a patient treated with antithyroid drugs. The rearrangement uses TRBV15 and TRBJ2-7; TRBD2 aligns across 14 bases. CDR3 DNA: TGTGCCACCAGCAGAGATCCGCGACTAGCGGGAGGGAGCTCCTACGAGCAGTACTTC. Its translation is CATSRDPRLAGGSSYEQYF.